Below, 21 T cell receptor beta chains from the same sample are listed, as sequenced in a study of T cells in lung cancer brain metastases (dated by TCRdb to 2017 to 2018). The method behind the library was the immunoSEQ multiplex PCR assay. TCRdb provides this immuneACCESS table in a form limited to in-frame rearrangements. Some clones are lacking; in checked studies, under half of them reflect an unresolved V gene, and why the rest are absent is not known. The sample includes 500 to 650 clones, with over 85% observed a single time. Around 4% of the sample is held by the ten biggest clonotypes. Specimen: tumor tissue from a brain metastasis. The cell subset or site label, as the study defines it: paired resected brain metastasis. The receptors shown here come from a woman in her forties or fifties with non-small cell lung cancer that had spread to the brain.

V and J are TRBV12-5 and TRBJ2-5; the match to TRBD1 covers 10 bases. The CDR3 is made up of 15 amino acids. The V segment lost 6 bases and the J segment 5 bases; nucleotides outside the gene matches: 9. Germline lookup yields CDR1 LGHNT and CDR2 FRNRAP. The CDR3 coding sequence is TGTGCTAGTGGGGCCGGGACAGGGGTAGGGGAGACCCAGTACTTC. Protein product: CASGAGTGVGETQYF.

This chain joins TRBV5-1 and TRBJ1-1; no firm D call. Per germline, CDR1 SGHRS and CDR2 YFSETQ. The V and J ends lost 5 bases and 7 bases respectively, with 15 bases between them. This CDR3 contains 13 residues. The CDR3 nucleotides are TGCGCCAGCAGTGGAACGGACGGGCTTGAAGCTTTCTTT. It encodes CASSGTDGLEAFF.

This rearrangement joins TRBV2 to TRBJ2-5; the D is unclear. Germline CDR1 is SNHLY and CDR2 is FYNNEI. CDR3 size: 16 residues. The ends were cut back, 2 bases at V and 5 bases at J, with 18 bases in the middle. The CDR3 loop reads CASSESGFNLRETQYF. The CDR3 nucleotides read TGTGCCAGCAGTGAATCCGGGTTCAATTTGAGGGAGACCCAGTACTTC.

The rearrangement uses TRBV5-1 and TRBJ2-2; 7 bases fit TRBD1. This CDR3 contains 16 residues. The germline CDR1 and CDR2 sequences are SGHRS and YFSETQ. Trimming cost V 3 bases and J 3 bases; bases outside gene matches: 8. CDR3 region: CASSSTGRMDTGELFF. The CDR3 nucleotides are TGCGCCAGCAGCTCGACAGGGCGTATGGACACCGGGGAGCTGTTTTTT. Drawing the rest from reference TRBV5-1 and TRBJ2-2, the complete variable domain is KAGVTQTPRYLIKTRGQQVTLSCSPISGHRSVSWYQQTPGQGLQFLFEYFSETQRNKGNFPGRFSGRQFSNSRSEMNVSTLELGDSALYLCASSSTGRMDTGELFFGEGSRLTVL.

A word on this clone: A read error may account for a junction end that differs from germline. The gene calls are TRBV14 and TRBJ2-4, with D unclear. This CDR3 has 12 residues. Germline V gene lookup returns CDR1 SGHDN and CDR2 FVKESK. CDR3 nucleotide sequence: TGTGCCAGTAGCCAAGATGGAAACATTCAGTACTTC. Its translation is CASSQDGNIQYF.

The CDR3 nucleotides read TGTGCCAGCCGGACGCGCTTTAATAGCAATCAGCCCCAGCATTTT. Its protein is CASRTRFNSNQPQHF. The chain links TRBV2 to TRBJ1-5; D is uncertain. This CDR3 contains 15 residues. Germline V gene sequence: CDR1 SNHLY, CDR2 FYNNEI. V was pared by 8 bases and J by 0 bases, with 14 bases between.

This clone was picked up a small number of times. The chain combines TRBV5-5 with TRBJ2-1, with D tentatively TRBD2 (6 bases). This CDR3 has 15 residues. V shed 2 bases and J shed 8 bases, with 17 bases lying between them. Germline CDR1 SGHKS, CDR2 YYEKEE (reference sequence). CDR3 nucleotides: TGTGCCAGCAGCTTTCCTAGGGAGGTTATTGATGAGCAGTTCTTC. This encodes CASSFPREVIDEQFF.

In nucleotides, the CDR3 is TGTGCCAGCAGTCTGGGACTCTACAATGAGCAGTTCTTC. Translation: CASSLGLYNEQFF. V is TRBV2 and J is TRBJ2-1; possibly TRBD2 for D (6 bases). Deletions cut 5 bases from V and 3 bases from J, with 8 bases between. This CDR3 has 13 amino acids. Germline CDR1 SNHLY, CDR2 FYNNEI.

The V gene is TRBV6-5, the J gene TRBJ1-5; no clear D gene. The ends were cut back, 6 bases at V and 0 bases at J, with 6 bases in the middle. The CDR3 spans 13 residues. Per the germline V gene, CDR1 is MNHEY and CDR2 is SVGAGI. The CDR3 region is CASSRYSNQPQHF. CDR3 sequence (DNA): TGTGCCAGCAGCCGATATAGCAATCAGCCCCAGCATTTT.

The chain employs TRBV7-9 and TRBJ1-1; no clear D. Germline V CDR1 and CDR2: SEHNR, FQNEAQ (reference sequence). V gave up 3 bases and J gave up 1 base, with 3 bases separating them. This CDR3 contains 12 residues. CDR3 sequence reads: CASSFANTEAFF. Here the CDR3 DNA reads TGTGCCAGCAGCTTCGCGAACACTGAAGCTTTCTTT.

On this clone: One end of the junction does not line up with germline, which may come from a read error. The V and J genes are TRBV18 and TRBJ2-4; D is perhaps TRBD1 (7 bases). Germline V lookup: CDR1 KGHSH, CDR2 LQKENI. This CDR3 comprises 13 residues. The CDR3 region is CASLPWDSAGGYF. The CDR3 DNA sequence: TGTGCCAGCTTACCATGGGACTCTGCAGGGGGGTACTTC.

The genes are TRBV13 and TRBJ2-3; 12 bases line up with TRBD2. J gave up 3 bases and V 5 bases, and 3 bases lay outside the gene matches. Germline lookup yields CDR1 PRHDT and CDR2 FYEKMQ (reference sequence). CDR3 length equals 15 residues. The CDR3 DNA reads as TGTGCCAGCAGCCCCACTAGCGGGAGGACAGATACGCAGTATTTT. It yields the protein CASSPTSGRTDTQYF.

V gene TRBV5-4 combines with J gene TRBJ2-1, with D perhaps TRBD2 (5 bases). Germline V gene sequence: CDR1 SGHNT, CDR2 YYREEE (reference sequence). V shed 5 bases and J shed 10 bases, with 13 bases lying between them. This CDR3 is 12 amino acids long. The CDR3 is CASSYSGWEQFF. CDR3 DNA: TGTGCCAGCAGTTATTCGGGGTGGGAGCAGTTCTTC.

The V gene is TRBV7-2, the J gene TRBJ1-1, with D maybe TRBD1 (6 bases). Per the germline V gene, CDR1 is SGHTA and CDR2 is FQGNSA. The CDR3 extends over 14 amino acids. V shed 6 bases and J shed 7 bases, with 18 bases lying between them. The DNA for the CDR3 is TGTGCCAGCAGTCTTAGCGCAGGGGTAGGTGAAGCTTTCTTT. Protein: CASSLSAGVGEAFF.

The V and J genes are TRBV19 and TRBJ2-2, with 11 bases lining up with TRBD2. The V gene's germline CDR1 is LNHDA and CDR2 SQIVND (reference sequence). J gave up 1 base and V 6 bases, and 16 bases lay outside the gene matches. The CDR3 contains 20 residues. The CDR3 loop reads CASSLSYSLAGGGNTGELFF. CDR3 sequence (DNA): TGTGCCAGTAGCCTCTCCTATTCTCTAGCGGGAGGAGGGAACACCGGGGAGCTGTTTTTT.

This chain joins TRBV28 and TRBJ2-2, with 12 nucleotides matching TRBD2. Germline lookup yields CDR1 MDHEN and CDR2 SYDVKM. Trimming cost V 6 bases and J 4 bases; bases outside gene matches: 6. The CDR3 covers 16 residues. The CDR3 loop is CASSRRLAGATGELFF. In DNA form, the CDR3 reads TGTGCCAGCAGCCGGAGACTAGCGGGAGCCACCGGGGAGCTGTTTTTT.

The chain is built from TRBV5-1 and TRBJ1-1; weak D call: TRBD1 (6 bases). V gave up 4 bases and J gave up 5 bases, with 18 bases separating them. The CDR3 extends over 15 amino acids. Germline V gives CDR1 SGHRS, CDR2 YFSETQ. The CDR3 DNA follows: TGCGCCAGCAGCCGTCTAGGGGGGGGCCGAACTGAAGCTTTCTTT. Translating it yields CASSRLGGGRTEAFF.

The genes are TRBV5-1 and TRBJ2-2; D is undetermined. This CDR3 has 13 residues. CDR1 is SGHRS, CDR2 YFSETQ, per germline. V lost 4 bases and J 7 bases, leaving 11 bases between the germline ends. CDR3 nucleotide sequence: TGCGCCAGCAGCCCCATTGAAAGCGGGGAGCTGTTTTTT. It specifies CASSPIESGELFF. The variable domain in full, completed from reference TRBV5-1 and TRBJ2-2, reads KAGVTQTPRYLIKTRGQQVTLSCSPISGHRSVSWYQQTPGQGLQFLFEYFSETQRNKGNFPGRFSGRQFSNSRSEMNVSTLELGDSALYLCASSPIESGELFFGEGSRLTVL.

V is TRBV2 and J is TRBJ1-2, with D unresolved. CDR3 length: 12 residues. The V and J ends lost 8 bases and 0 bases respectively, with 7 bases between them. Germline assignment: CDR1 SNHLY and CDR2 FYNNEI. This chain's CDR3 is CASVLANYGYTF. The CDR3 nucleotides read TGTGCCAGCGTCCTTGCTAACTATGGCTACACCTTC. Looking up the rest from reference TRBV2 and TRBJ1-2 gives the full variable domain: EPEVTQTPSHQVTQMGQEVILRCVPISNHLYFYWYRQILGQKVEFLVSFYNNEISEKSEIFDDQFSVERPDGSNFTLKIRSTKLEDSAMYFCASVLANYGYTFGSGTRLTVV.

The chain couples TRBV9 to TRBJ1-1; TRBD1 agrees at 7 bases. The CDR3 has 14 residues. The junction had 9 bases not matched to a gene; V was cut back by 4 bases and J by 6 bases. Looked up from germline, CDR1 is SGDLS and CDR2 is YYNGEE. The DNA of the CDR3 is TGTGCCAGCAGCCCTTTAGGGGGCGACGCTGAAGCTTTCTTT. Translation: CASSPLGGDAEAFF.

V usage is TRBV19 and J usage is TRBJ1-2, with D possibly being TRBD1 (5 bases). V was trimmed by 5 bases and J by 8 bases, leaving 15 bases between them. Germline CDR1 LNHDA, CDR2 SQIVND (reference sequence). The CDR3 is made up of 13 amino acids. The CDR3 protein is CASSRDGGGGYTF. The CDR3 DNA sequence: TGTGCCAGTAGTCGGGACGGCGGAGGGGGCTACACCTTC.